This record covers a single T cell receptor (beta chain). The CDR3 length is 16 residues. CDR1 and CDR2 (germline): SGHDT, YYEEEE. V dropped 0 bases and J dropped 0; count of bases not matched to a gene: 4. The sample belongs to a study of blood T cell repertoires in COVID-19. Ages ranged from about 18 to 89 years, with residence in 24 US areas. Original processing methods: It was from reference gene primer amplification that nucleated cell counts were estimated. The table came from immunoSEQ multiplex PCR; TCRdb's copy has only in-frame clones and leaves some out. Clonal size and the V and J genes are those of that table, whereas D and trimming came from the DNA. The sample holds over 200,000 clones; roughly 80% are singletons and the top ten take 1.5% to 2%.

J is TRBJ2-3 and V is TRBV5-6; TRBD2 agrees at 7 bases. Sequencing was performed on PBMCs or T cells enriched from blood (not recorded which). The receptor was isolated from a man between 60 and 75 years old who had recovered from COVID-19. CDR3 sequence: CASSLGMGGSTDTQYF. The CDR3 DNA follows: TGTGCCAGCAGCTTGGGTATGGGGGGGAGCACAGATACGCAGTATTTT.